This paragraph covers one T cell receptor beta chain sequence. The source of the sample is a study of cytomegalovirus exposure and HLA in healthy donors. Vbeta (60) and Jbeta (13) primers were used in the PCR. Only in-frame clones appear in the TCRdb table, and some are missing; sequencing was by immunoSEQ multiplex PCR. The sample has roughly 60,000 clones, 65% to 80% seen once. Germline trimming cut 5 bases from V and 6 bases from J; bases unmatched to any gene: 2. The V gene's germline CDR1 is ENHRY and CDR2 SYGVKD. This CDR3 has 14 residues. The sequenced material came from PBMCs. This TCR was sampled from a woman aged 30 to 39 in good health and CMV-seronegative. V is TRBV10-3 and J is TRBJ2-2; TRBD2 matches 11 bases. In nucleotides, the CDR3 is TGTGCCATCAGTAGACTAGCGGGATCCGGGGAGCTGTTTTTT. Translated, it gives CAISRLAGSGELFF.